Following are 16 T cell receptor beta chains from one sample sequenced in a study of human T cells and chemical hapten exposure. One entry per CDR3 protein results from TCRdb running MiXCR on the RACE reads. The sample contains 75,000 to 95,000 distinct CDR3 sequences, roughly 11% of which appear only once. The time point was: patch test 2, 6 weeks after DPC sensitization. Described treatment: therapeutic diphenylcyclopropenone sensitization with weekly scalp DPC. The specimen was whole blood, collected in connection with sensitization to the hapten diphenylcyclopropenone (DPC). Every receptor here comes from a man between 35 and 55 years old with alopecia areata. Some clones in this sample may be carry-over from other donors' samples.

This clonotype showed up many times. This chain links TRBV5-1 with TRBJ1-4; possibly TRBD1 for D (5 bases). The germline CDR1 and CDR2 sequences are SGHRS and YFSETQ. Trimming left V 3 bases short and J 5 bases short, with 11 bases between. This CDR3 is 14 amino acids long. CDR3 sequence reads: CASSSQGANEKLFF. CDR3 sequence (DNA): TGCGCCAGCAGCTCCCAAGGGGCGAATGAAAAACTGTTTTTT.

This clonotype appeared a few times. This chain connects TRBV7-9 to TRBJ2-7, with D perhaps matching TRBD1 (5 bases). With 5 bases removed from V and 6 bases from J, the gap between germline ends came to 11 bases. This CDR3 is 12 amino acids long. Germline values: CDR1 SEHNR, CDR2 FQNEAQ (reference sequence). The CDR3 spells CASSAQGLEQYF. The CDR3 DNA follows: TGTGCCAGCAGCGCCCAGGGCCTCGAGCAGTACTTC. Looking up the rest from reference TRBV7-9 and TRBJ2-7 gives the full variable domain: DTGVSQNPRHKITKRGQNVTFRCDPISEHNRLYWYRQTLGQGPEFLTYFQNEAQLEKSRLLSDRFSAERPKGSFSTLEIQRTEQGDSAMYLCASSAQGLEQYFGPGTRLTVT.

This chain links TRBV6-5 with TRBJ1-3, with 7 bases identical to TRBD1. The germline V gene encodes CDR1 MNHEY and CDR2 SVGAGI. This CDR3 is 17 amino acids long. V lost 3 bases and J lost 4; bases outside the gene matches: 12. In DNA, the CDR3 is TGTGCCAGCAGTTATGACAGGGCCCTCAAAGGCGGAAACACCATATATTTT. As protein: CASSYDRALKGGNTIYF.

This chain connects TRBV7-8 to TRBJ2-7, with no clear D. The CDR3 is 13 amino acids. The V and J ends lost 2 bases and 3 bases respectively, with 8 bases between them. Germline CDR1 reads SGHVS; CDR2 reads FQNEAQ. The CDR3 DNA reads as TGTGCCAGCAGCTTAAGTGGTAACTACGAGCAGTACGTC. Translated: CASSLSGNYEQYV.

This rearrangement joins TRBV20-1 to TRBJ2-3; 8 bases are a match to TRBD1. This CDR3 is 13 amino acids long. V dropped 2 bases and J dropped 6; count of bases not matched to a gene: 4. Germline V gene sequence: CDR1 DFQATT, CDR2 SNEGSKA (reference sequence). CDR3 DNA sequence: TGCAGTGCTAGACAGGGGGCGCGCGATACGCAGTATTTT. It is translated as CSARQGARDTQYF.

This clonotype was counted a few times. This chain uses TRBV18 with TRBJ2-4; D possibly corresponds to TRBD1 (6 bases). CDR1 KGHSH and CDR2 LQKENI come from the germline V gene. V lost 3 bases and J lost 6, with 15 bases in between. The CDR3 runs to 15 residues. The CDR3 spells CASSPVGGDGNIQYF. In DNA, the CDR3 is TGTGCCAGCTCACCCGTAGGGGGAGATGGAAACATTCAGTACTTC.

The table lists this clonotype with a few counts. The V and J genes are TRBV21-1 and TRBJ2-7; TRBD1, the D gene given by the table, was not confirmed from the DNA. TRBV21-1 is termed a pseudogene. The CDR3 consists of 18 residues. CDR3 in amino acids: CASSSTDPPGYPSYEQYV. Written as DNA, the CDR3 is TGTGCCAGCAGCTCAACCGATCCCCCAGGGTACCCCTCCTACGAGCAGTACGTC.

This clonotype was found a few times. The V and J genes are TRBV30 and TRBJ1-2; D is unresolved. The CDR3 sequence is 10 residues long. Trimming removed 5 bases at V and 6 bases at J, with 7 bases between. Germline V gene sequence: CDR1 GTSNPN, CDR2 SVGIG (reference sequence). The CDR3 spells CAWESNGYTF. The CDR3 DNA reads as TGTGCCTGGGAGAGCAATGGCTACACCTTC.

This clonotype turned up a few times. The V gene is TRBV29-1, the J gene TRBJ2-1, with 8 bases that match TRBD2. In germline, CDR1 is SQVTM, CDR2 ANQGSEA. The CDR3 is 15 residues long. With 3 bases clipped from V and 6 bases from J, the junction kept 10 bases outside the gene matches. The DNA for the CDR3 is TGCAGCGTTGACCAGCGGGAGTCCCCCGGCAATGAGCAGTTCTTC. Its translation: CSVDQRESPGNEQFF.

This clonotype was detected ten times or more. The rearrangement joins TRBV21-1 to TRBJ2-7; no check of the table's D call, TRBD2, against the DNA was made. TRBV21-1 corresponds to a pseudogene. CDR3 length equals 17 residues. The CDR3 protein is CASSNAGNRLIFYEQYF. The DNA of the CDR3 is TGTGCCAGCAGCAATGCTGGAAATAGACTAATATTCTACGAGCAGTACTTC.

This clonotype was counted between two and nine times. The CDR3 reads CASSLALSPYEQYF. CDR3 DNA: TGTGCCAGCAGCTTGGCCTTAAGTCCCTACGAGCAGTACTTC. J is TRBJ2-7 and V is TRBV5-4; D not resolved. CDR1 is SGHNT, CDR2 YYREEE, per germline (reference sequence). This CDR3 region has 14 residues. V was cut by 0 bases and J by 2 bases, with 9 bases left in between. Full variable domain (outside the CDR3, taken from reference TRBV5-4 and TRBJ2-7): ETGVTQSPTHLIKTRGQQVTLRCSSQSGHNTVSWYQQALGQGPQFIFQYYREEENGRGNFPPRFSGLQFPNYSSELNVNALELDDSALYLCASSLALSPYEQYFGPGTRLTVT.

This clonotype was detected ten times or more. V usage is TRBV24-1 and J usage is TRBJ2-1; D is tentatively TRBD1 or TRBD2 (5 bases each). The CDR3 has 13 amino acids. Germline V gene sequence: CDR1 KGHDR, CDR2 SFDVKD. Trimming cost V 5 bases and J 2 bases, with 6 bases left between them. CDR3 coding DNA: TGTGCCACCAGTGGAGGGGCCTACAATGAGCAGTTCTTC. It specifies CATSGGAYNEQFF.

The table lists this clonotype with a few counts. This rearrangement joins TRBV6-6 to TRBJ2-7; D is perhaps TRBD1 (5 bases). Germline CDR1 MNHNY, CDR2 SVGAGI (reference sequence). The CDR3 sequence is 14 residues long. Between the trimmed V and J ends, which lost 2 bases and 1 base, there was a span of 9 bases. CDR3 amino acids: CASSYRSGSYEQYF. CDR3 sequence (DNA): TGTGCCAGCAGTTACCGATCAGGGTCCTACGAGCAGTACTTC.

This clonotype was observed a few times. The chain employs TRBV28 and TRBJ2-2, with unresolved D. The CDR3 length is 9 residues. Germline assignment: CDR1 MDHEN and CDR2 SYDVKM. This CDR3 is CASGGELFF. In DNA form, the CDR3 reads TGTGCGTCGGGCGGGGAGCTGTTTTTT. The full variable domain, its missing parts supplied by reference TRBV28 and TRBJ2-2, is DVKVTQSSRYLVKRTGEKVFLECVQDMDHENMFWYRQDPGLGLRLIYFSYDVKMKEKGDIPEGYSVSREKKERFSLILESASTNQTSMYLCASGGELFFGEGSRLTVL.

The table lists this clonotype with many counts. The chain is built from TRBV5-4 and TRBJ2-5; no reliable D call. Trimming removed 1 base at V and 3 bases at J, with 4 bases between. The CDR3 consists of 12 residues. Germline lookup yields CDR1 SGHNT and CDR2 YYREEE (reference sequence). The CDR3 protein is CASSLREETQYF. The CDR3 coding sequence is TGTGCCAGCAGCTTGCGGGAAGAGACCCAGTACTTC.

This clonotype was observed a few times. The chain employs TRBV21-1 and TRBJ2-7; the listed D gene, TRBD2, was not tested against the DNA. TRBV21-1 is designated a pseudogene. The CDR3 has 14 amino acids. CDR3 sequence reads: CASSKVVMGPEQYV. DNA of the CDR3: TGTGCCAGCAGCAAAGTTGTGATGGGCCCCGAGCAGTACGTC.